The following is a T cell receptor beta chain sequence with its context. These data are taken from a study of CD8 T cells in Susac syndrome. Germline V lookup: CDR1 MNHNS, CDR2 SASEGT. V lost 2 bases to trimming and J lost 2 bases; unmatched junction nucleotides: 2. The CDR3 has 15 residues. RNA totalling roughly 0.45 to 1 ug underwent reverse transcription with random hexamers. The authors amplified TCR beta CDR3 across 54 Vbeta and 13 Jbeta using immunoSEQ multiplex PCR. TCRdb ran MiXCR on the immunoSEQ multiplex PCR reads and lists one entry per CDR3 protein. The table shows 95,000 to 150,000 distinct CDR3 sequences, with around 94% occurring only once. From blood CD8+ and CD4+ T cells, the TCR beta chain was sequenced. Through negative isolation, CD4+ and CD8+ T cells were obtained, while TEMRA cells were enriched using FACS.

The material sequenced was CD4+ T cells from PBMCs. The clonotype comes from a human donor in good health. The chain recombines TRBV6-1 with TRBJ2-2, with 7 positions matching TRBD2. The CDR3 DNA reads TGTGCCAGCAGTGAACGGGACTACAACACCGGGGAGCTGTTTTTT. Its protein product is CASSERDYNTGELFF.